One sample yielded the 5 T cell receptor beta chains listed below, sequenced in a study of T cells in Graves' hyperthyroidism and ophthalmopathy. RNA transcripts provided the source from which TCR beta CDR3 regions were amplified. HTBI primers drove first-round RT-PCR of the TCR CDR3. TCRdb reanalysed the multiplex PCR reads using MiXCR and keeps one entry per CDR3 protein. This repertoire shows some 580,000 distinct CDR3 sequences, more than 15% found once; its top ten account for 2.5% to 4%. The sample consisted of blood. Receptor source: a woman between 35 and 50 years old with Graves' ophthalmopathy.

The chain is built from TRBV11-2 and TRBJ2-3; weak D call: TRBD2 (5 bases). Trimming took 4 bases from V and 0 from J, leaving 14 bases between them. Looked up from germline, CDR1 is SGHAT and CDR2 is FQNNGV. The CDR3 spans 16 residues. The CDR3 sequence: CASSSTLPGSTDTQYF. In DNA, the CDR3 is TGTGCCAGCAGCTCCACACTACCGGGGAGCACAGATACGCAGTATTTT.

The genes are TRBV5-4 and TRBJ2-7, with TRBD1 identical over 9 bases. The V gene's germline CDR1 is SGHNT and CDR2 YYREEE (reference sequence). The J segment lost 1 base and the V segment lost 4 bases, leaving 9 bases of the junction unmatched. The CDR3 runs to 16 residues. The CDR3 protein is CASSPAGTGRSYEQYF. The CDR3 DNA sequence: TGTGCCAGCAGCCCGGCCGGGACAGGGAGATCCTACGAGCAGTACTTC.

Many counts were recorded for this clonotype. The J gene is TRBJ2-7, the V gene TRBV18; no clear D. Per the germline V gene, CDR1 is KGHSH and CDR2 is LQKENI. CDR3 length: 13 residues. V was shortened by 0 bases and J by 5 bases, with 8 bases between the two germline ends. The chain's CDR3 is CASSPPGSDEQYF. The CDR3 DNA reads TGTGCCAGCTCACCACCGGGGTCAGACGAGCAGTACTTC. Supplemented by reference TRBV18 and TRBJ2-7, the full variable domain reads NAGVMQNPRHLVRRRGQEARLRCSPMKGHSHVYWYRQLPEEGLKFMVYLQKENIIDESGMPKERFSAEFPKEGPSILRIQQVVRGDSAAYFCASSPPGSDEQYFGPGTRLTVT.

The genes are TRBV20-1 and TRBJ2-7; TRBD2 might be the D (6 bases). CDR1 and CDR2 from the germline V gene are DFQATT and SNEGSKA (reference sequence). V was trimmed by 2 bases and J by 2 bases, leaving 10 bases between them. The CDR3 loop spans 13 amino acids. In DNA form, the CDR3 reads TGCAGTGCTAGACCGGGGAGGACCTACGAGCAGTACTTC. Translation gives CSARPGRTYEQYF.

The CDR3 loop is CASSRLGNYEQYF. The CDR3, as DNA: TGCGCCAGCAGTCGTCTAGGAAACTACGAGCAGTACTTC. The rearrangement uses TRBV5-1 and TRBJ2-7; D remains unclear. The ends were cut back, 5 bases at V and 3 bases at J, with 12 bases in the middle. Germline CDR1 and CDR2: SGHRS and YFSETQ. The CDR3 runs 13 residues. The variable domain in full, with the rest retrieved from reference TRBV5-1 and TRBJ2-7, is KAGVTQTPRYLIKTRGQQVTLSCSPISGHRSVSWYQQTPGQGLQFLFEYFSETQRNKGNFPGRFSGRQFSNSRSEMNVSTLELGDSALYLCASSRLGNYEQYFGPGTRLTVT.